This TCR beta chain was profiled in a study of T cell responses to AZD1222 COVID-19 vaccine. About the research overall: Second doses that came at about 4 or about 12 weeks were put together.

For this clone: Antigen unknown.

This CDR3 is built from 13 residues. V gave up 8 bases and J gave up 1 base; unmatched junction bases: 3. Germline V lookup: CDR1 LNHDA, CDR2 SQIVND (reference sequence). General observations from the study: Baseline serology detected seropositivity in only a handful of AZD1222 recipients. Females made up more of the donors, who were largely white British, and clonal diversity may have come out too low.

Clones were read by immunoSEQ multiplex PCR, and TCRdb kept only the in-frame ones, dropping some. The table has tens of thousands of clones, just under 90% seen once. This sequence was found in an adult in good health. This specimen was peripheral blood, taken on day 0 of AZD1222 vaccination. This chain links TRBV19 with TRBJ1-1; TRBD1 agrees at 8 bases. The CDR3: CASGQGGNTEAFF. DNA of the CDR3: TGTGCCAGTGGACAGGGCGGGAACACTGAAGCTTTCTTT.